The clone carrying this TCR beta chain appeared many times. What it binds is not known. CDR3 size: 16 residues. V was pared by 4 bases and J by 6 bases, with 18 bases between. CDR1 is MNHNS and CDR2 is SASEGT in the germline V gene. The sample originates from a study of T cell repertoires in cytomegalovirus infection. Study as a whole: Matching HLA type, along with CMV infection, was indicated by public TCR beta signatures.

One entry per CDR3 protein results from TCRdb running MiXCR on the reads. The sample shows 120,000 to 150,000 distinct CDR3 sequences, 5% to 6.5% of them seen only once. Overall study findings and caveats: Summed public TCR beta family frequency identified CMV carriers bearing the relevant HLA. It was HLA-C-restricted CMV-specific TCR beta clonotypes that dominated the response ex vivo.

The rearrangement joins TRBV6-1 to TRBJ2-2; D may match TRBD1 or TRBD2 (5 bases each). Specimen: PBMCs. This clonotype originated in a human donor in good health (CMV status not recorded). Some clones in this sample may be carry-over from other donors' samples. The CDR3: CASSGGLARVAGELFF. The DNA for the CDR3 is TGTGCCAGCAGTGGGGGGTTAGCCCGAGTGGCCGGGGAGCTGTTTTTT.